Presented here are 6 T cell receptor beta chains from one specimen sequenced in a study of blood T cell repertoires in COVID-19. Assay used: immunoSEQ multiplex PCR; TCRdb lists only in-frame clones, some missing. The sample lists about 17,000 clones; roughly four fifths were seen once. Specimen: peripheral blood. The receptors shown here come from an older woman with active COVID-19.

This clone showed up just once. V gene TRBV2 combines with J gene TRBJ1-3, with 9 bases lining up with TRBD1. The V gene's germline CDR1 is SNHLY and CDR2 FYNNEI. Trimming took 7 bases from V and 3 from J; bases not matched to a gene: 7. CDR3 size: 15 residues. The CDR3 spells CASTVQGANGNTIYF. The DNA for the CDR3 is TGTGCCAGCACAGTACAGGGGGCCAATGGAAACACCATATATTTT.

V gene TRBV29-1 combines with J gene TRBJ1-1; 8 bases fit TRBD1. CDR1 is SQVTM, CDR2 ANQGSEA, per germline. The CDR3 has 11 amino acids. V lost 5 bases to trimming and J lost 10 bases; unmatched junction nucleotides: 6. The CDR3 bases are TGCAGCGTTCTGACAGGGGTGGGAGCTTTCTTT. The encoded protein is CSVLTGVGAFF.

The chain recombines TRBV21-1 with TRBJ2-2; the D call TRBD2 from the table was never checked on the DNA. TRBV21-1 is described as a pseudogene. The CDR3 has 15 residues. In DNA form, the CDR3 reads TGTGCCAGCCTTACCGGGGGGGCCAGCACCGGGGAGCTGTTTTTT. This translates into CASLTGGASTGELFF.

The genes are TRBV2 and TRBJ2-3, with 12 bases lining up with TRBD2. Trimming took 6 bases from V and 6 from J; bases not matched to a gene: 7. This CDR3 is built from 15 residues. CDR1 and CDR2 from the germline V gene are SNHLY and FYNNEI. The CDR3 region is CASSLLAGGSDTQYF. The CDR3 region has the DNA TGTGCCAGCAGCCTACTAGCGGGAGGATCCGATACGCAGTATTTT. The whole variable domain, filled in from reference TRBV2 and TRBJ2-3, reads EPEVTQTPSHQVTQMGQEVILRCVPISNHLYFYWYRQILGQKVEFLVSFYNNEISEKSEIFDDQFSVERPDGSNFTLKIRSTKLEDSAMYFCASSLLAGGSDTQYFGPGTRLTVL.

This clone was recorded once. The V gene is TRBV27, the J gene TRBJ1-1; TRBD1 agrees at 8 bases. The V segment lost 6 bases and the J segment 7 bases; nucleotides outside the gene matches: 7. The CDR3 covers 13 residues. Germline values: CDR1 MNHEY, CDR2 SMNVEV (reference sequence). DNA of the CDR3: TGTGCCAGCAGCCCTTGGACAGGGAGTGAAGCTTTCTTT. Protein sequence: CASSPWTGSEAFF.

This rearrangement joins TRBV5-5 to TRBJ2-6, with D perhaps matching TRBD1 (5 bases). The CDR3 runs to 18 residues. V was shortened by 0 bases and J by 0 bases, with 13 bases between the two germline ends. The germline V gene encodes CDR1 SGHKS and CDR2 YYEKEE (reference sequence). DNA of the CDR3: TGTGCCAGCAGCTTGGTAAGACAGATATTCTCTGGGGCCAACGTCCTGACTTTC. This codes for CASSLVRQIFSGANVLTF.